These 9 T cell receptor beta chains came from one sample sequenced in a study of OX40 agonist ivuxolimab in advanced cancers. TCRdb keeps only in-frame clones here, not all; method: immunoSEQ multiplex PCR. This sample carries over 95,000 clones, about 91% of them seen once, and the ten largest clones take about 0.31%. Sequences were derived from CD4+ or CD8+ T cells sorted from blood, sampled in a trial of the OX40 agonist ivuxolimab. The origin of the receptors is an adult with an advanced solid tumor such as melanoma, head and neck, liver or kidney cancer.

The chain uses TRBV5-4 and TRBJ2-1; D may match TRBD1 or TRBD2 (5 bases each). CDR1 SGHNT and CDR2 YYREEE come from the germline V gene (reference sequence). The CDR3 has 17 amino acids. V was shortened by 0 bases and J by 0 bases, with 13 bases between the two germline ends. The CDR3 region is CASSLGGRDSSYNEQFF. CDR3 nucleotides: TGTGCCAGCAGCTTGGGGGGACGGGATAGCTCCTACAATGAGCAGTTCTTC.

The rearrangement links TRBV27 to TRBJ2-2; 12 bases are shared with TRBD1. Germline CDR1 reads MNHEY; CDR2 reads SMNVEV (reference sequence). CDR3 length: 16 amino acids. After removal of 5 bases from V and 3 bases from J, the junction contained 4 bases not matched to a gene. CDR3 sequence (DNA): TGTGCCAGCAGTCCAGGGACAGGGGGCTACACCGGGGAGCTGTTTTTT. It specifies CASSPGTGGYTGELFF.

The chain recombines TRBV10-1 with TRBJ2-7, with 9 bases that match TRBD1. V dropped 6 bases and J dropped 3; count of bases not matched to a gene: 6. The CDR3 has 14 amino acids. Germline-derived CDR1 and CDR2 are WNHNN and SYGVQD (reference sequence). The CDR3 sequence is CASRERQGVYEQYF. CDR3 in DNA: TGCGCCAGCAGGGAGCGACAGGGGGTCTACGAGCAGTACTTC.

The chain links TRBV6-5 to TRBJ1-1, with D perhaps matching TRBD1 (5 bases). The CDR3 spans 13 residues. V was pared by 6 bases and J by 0 bases, with 8 bases between. CDR1 is MNHEY, CDR2 SVGAGI, per germline. CDR3 protein: CASSRQLNTEAFF. The CDR3 DNA reads as TGTGCCAGCAGCCGACAGTTGAACACTGAAGCTTTCTTT.

V usage is TRBV19 and J usage is TRBJ2-6, with TRBD2 as a possible D gene (6 bases). CDR3 length equals 16 residues. CDR1 and CDR2 from the germline V gene are LNHDA and SQIVND (reference sequence). V was pared by 7 bases and J by 0 bases, with 13 bases between. The DNA of the CDR3 is TGTGCCAGTACTAAGCGGGCCAACTCTGGGGCCAACGTCCTGACTTTC. Translated: CASTKRANSGANVLTF.

The V gene is TRBV9, the J gene TRBJ2-5, with 9 bases identical to TRBD2. The CDR3 sequence is 17 residues long. V shed 5 bases, J shed 1 base, and the junction held 12 bases outside the gene matches. Germline V CDR1 and CDR2: SGDLS, YYNGEE. The CDR3 loop is CASSFFAGGPGQETQYF. The CDR3 DNA reads as TGTGCCAGCAGTTTCTTTGCGGGAGGGCCCGGCCAAGAGACCCAGTACTTC.

The chain has TRBV10-3 and TRBJ2-5; 9 nucleotides line up with TRBD2. The CDR3 totals 15 residues. V shed 3 bases and J 3 bases; nucleotides not matched to a gene: 5. Germline CDR1 ENHRY, CDR2 SYGVKD. CDR3 sequence (DNA): TGTGCCATCAGTGAAGGGCTAGCGGGGAAAGAGACCCAGTACTTC. Protein sequence: CAISEGLAGKETQYF.

The genes are TRBV28 and TRBJ1-1; D might be TRBD1 (5 bases). There are 15 residues in the CDR3. V lost 6 bases, J lost 1 base, and 15 bases lay in between. Germline V gene data show CDR1 as MDHEN and CDR2 as SYDVKM. The CDR3 DNA sequence: TGTGCCAGCAGGTCGCCGGGACTCGAGAACACTGAAGCTTTCTTT. It yields the protein CASRSPGLENTEAFF.

CDR3 protein: CASSDGLAVTDTQYF. CDR3 bases: TGTGCCAGCAGTGATGGACTAGCGGTGACAGATACGCAGTATTTT. The chain uses TRBV25-1 and TRBJ2-3, with 10 bases lining up with TRBD2. The CDR3 has 15 residues. V shed 3 bases and J 3 bases; nucleotides not matched to a gene: 3. The germline V gene has CDR1 MGHDK and CDR2 SYGVNS.